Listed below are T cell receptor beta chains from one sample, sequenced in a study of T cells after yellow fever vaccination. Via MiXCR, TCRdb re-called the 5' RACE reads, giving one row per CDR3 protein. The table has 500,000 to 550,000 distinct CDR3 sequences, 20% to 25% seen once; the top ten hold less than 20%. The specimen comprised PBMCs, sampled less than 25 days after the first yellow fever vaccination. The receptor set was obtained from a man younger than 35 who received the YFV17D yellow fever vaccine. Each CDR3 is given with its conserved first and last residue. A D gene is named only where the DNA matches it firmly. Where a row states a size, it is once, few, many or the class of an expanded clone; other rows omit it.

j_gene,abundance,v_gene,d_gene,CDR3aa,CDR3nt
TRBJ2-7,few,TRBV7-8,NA,CASSLDHEQYF,TGTGCCAGCAGCTTAGACCACGAGCAGTACTTC
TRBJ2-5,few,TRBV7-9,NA,CASSARSGGRQETQYF,TGTGCCAGCAGCGCCCGATCCGGGGGCCGCCAAGAGACCCAGTACTTC
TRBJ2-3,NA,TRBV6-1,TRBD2,CASRVAGAGSDTQYF,TGTGCCAGCAGGGTAGCGGGGGCCGGATCAGATACGCAGTATTTT
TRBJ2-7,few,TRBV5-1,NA,CASSFGRSYEQYF,TGCGCCAGCAGCTTTGGTCGCTCCTACGAGCAGTACTTC
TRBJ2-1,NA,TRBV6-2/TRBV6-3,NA,CASSYSQGALGVYNEQFF,TGTGCCAGCAGTTACTCCCAAGGGGCCCTGGGGGTCTACAATGAGCAGTTCTTC
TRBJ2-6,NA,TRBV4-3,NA,CASSQVGGFPSGANVLTF,TGCGCCAGCAGCCAAGTGGGCGGGTTTCCATCTGGGGCCAACGTCCTGACTTTC
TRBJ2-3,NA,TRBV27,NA,CASSLYAMTSTDTQYF,TGTGCCAGCAGTTTATACGCCATGACTAGCACAGATACGCAGTATTTT
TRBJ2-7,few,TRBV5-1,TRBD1,CASSFPGQSYEQYF,TGCGCCAGCAGCTTCCCGGGACAGAGCTACGAGCAGTACTTC
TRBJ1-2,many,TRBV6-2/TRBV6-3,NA,CASSYSADPYGYTF,TGTGCCAGCAGTTACTCGGCGGACCCCTATGGCTACACCTTC
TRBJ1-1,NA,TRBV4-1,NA,CASSQRLGLQNTEAFF,TGCGCCAGCAGCCAACGGCTAGGCTTACAAAACACTGAAGCTTTCTTT
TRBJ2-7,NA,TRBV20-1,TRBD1,CSAPRQGYEQYF,TGCAGTGCGCCCCGACAGGGGTACGAGCAGTACTTC
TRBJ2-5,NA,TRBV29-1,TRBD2,CSVSWAGVGETQYF,TGCAGCGTTTCGTGGGCGGGGGTAGGAGAGACCCAGTACTTC